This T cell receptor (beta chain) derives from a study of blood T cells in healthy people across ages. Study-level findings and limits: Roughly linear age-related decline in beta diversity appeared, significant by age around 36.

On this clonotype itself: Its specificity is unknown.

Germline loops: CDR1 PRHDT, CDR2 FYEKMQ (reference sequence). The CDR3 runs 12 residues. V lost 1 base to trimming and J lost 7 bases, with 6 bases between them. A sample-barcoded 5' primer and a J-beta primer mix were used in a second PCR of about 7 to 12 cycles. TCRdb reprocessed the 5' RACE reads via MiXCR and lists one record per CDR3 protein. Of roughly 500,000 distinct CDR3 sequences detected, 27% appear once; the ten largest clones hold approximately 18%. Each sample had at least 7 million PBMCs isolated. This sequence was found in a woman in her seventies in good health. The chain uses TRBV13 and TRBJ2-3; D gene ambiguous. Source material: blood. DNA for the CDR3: TGTGCCAGCAGCTTAGTGTACAATACGCAGTATTTT. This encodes CASSLVYNTQYF.